This T cell receptor (beta chain) was obtained from a study of human T cells and chemical hapten exposure. What the library attached to individual cDNA molecules were unique molecular identifiers. TCRdb re-called the RACE reads through MiXCR, storing one row per CDR3 protein. In the table there are over 55,000 distinct CDR3 sequences, around 10% of which are singletons. As to time point: patch test 3, about 24 weeks after DPC sensitization. Treatment given: therapeutic diphenylcyclopropenone sensitization with weekly scalp DPC. Patients had alopecia, were aged 18 to 70, and were not pregnant. Whole blood that had not been fractionated was the source of extracted total RNA. The ends were cut back, 4 bases at V and 1 base at J, with 17 bases in the middle. The CDR3 loop spans 17 amino acids. Per germline, CDR1 LGHNA and CDR2 YSLEER.

Specimen: whole blood, collected in connection with sensitization to the hapten diphenylcyclopropenone (DPC). This receptor was taken from a woman in her fifties or sixties with alopecia areata. Some clones in this sample may be carry-over from other donors' samples. The chain joins TRBV4-3 to TRBJ1-3, with unresolved D. The chain's CDR3 is CASSPSTSRFSGNTIYF. The DNA of the CDR3 is TGCGCCAGCAGCCCCTCGACATCCAGGTTTTCTGGAAACACCATATATTTT.